This is a list of T cell receptor beta chains from one sample in a study of response to subunit inactivated influenza vaccine. TCRdb processed the RT-PCR reads anew with MiXCR; each CDR3 protein has one entry. The table records hundreds of thousands of distinct CDR3 sequences, about 15% of them present only once. The starting material was PBMCs from blood, obtained around two weeks before vaccination. Receptors were obtained from a man aged 50-59 years who received an inactivated influenza vaccine. Each CDR3 is given with its conserved first and last residue.

V: TRBV3-1; CDR3: CASSPGLVITDTQYF
V: TRBV6-5; CDR3: CASSYSSPGIVSDTQYF
V: TRBV10-3; CDR3: CAISDPGQVVHEQYF
V: TRBV23-1; CDR3: CASSHSPGGYEQYF
V: TRBV5-5; CDR3: CSSSLPDPYEQYF
V: TRBV24-1; CDR3: CATSDLDLPTYNEQFF
V: TRBV20-1; CDR3: CSVMSPLAVSTDTQYF
V: TRBV7-7; CDR3: CASSPGLAGVKETQYF
V: TRBV12-3/TRBV12-4; CDR3: CASSLSYQETQYF
V: TRBV29-1; CDR3: CSVALRQGSISRSYNEQFF
V: TRBV27; CDR3: CASSTRDSSSYEQYF
V: TRBV28; CDR3: CASSLISGTKETQYF
V: TRBV4-2; CDR3: CASSQNRGTYNEQFF
V: TRBV4-1; CDR3: CASSQDSEIGETQYF
V: TRBV10-3; CDR3: CAISESGSRTDTQYF
V: TRBV12-3/TRBV12-4; CDR3: CASSFGSGRQETQYF
V: TRBV12-3/TRBV12-4; CDR3: CASSALGASGSPLHF
V: TRBV6-5; CDR3: CASSYSRRGDSPLHF